This T cell receptor (beta chain) was identified during a study of T-cell memory formation after mild COVID-19. As for the study in general: TCR clusters largely stayed donor specific. Study-wide results and limits: Contracting clones from day 15 to 85 showed balanced CD4/CD8; later expanders favored CD4+.

MiXCR, applied by TCRdb to the 5' RACE reads, yields one record per CDR3 protein. The sample lists about 200,000 distinct CDR3 sequences; 9.5% were seen once. Of note for this clonotype: Its specificity is not known.

Trimming pared 0 bases from V and 5 bases from J, leaving 8 bases between. Germline V CDR1 and CDR2: LGHDT, YNNKEL (reference sequence). This CDR3 region has 14 residues. Sample: PBMCs or a T cell subset sorted from them (not recorded which). The receptor comes from a young man who had mild COVID-19 (a few samples of this study predate the infection). Cell type and time point are not known. The chain has TRBV3-1 and TRBJ2-1, with D possibly called TRBD1 or TRBD2 (6 bases each). The CDR3, as DNA: TGTGCCAGCAGCCAAGAAGGGGGGCACAATGAGCAGTTCTTC. Its translation is CASSQEGGHNEQFF.